This entry lists 7 T cell receptor beta chains sequenced from one sample in a study of T cell responses to AZD1222 COVID-19 vaccine. The method was immunoSEQ multiplex PCR; TCRdb's version includes in-frame clones alone and lacks a portion of them. The sample carries 95,000 to 110,000 clones, 93% recorded once. The sequences come from peripheral blood, collected on day 0 of AZD1222 vaccination. The receptors shown here come from an adult in good health.

The chain has TRBV5-4 and TRBJ2-4; either TRBD1 or TRBD2 may fit D (5 bases each). Trimming shortened V by 2 bases and J by 1 base, and 13 bases separated the two germline ends. CDR3 length equals 16 residues. The V gene's germline CDR1 is SGHNT and CDR2 YYREEE (reference sequence). CDR3 loop: CASSFRDHFAKNIQYF. The CDR3 DNA reads as TGTGCCAGCAGCTTCCGGGACCACTTTGCCAAAAACATTCAGTACTTC. Drawing the rest from reference TRBV5-4 and TRBJ2-4, the complete variable domain is ETGVTQSPTHLIKTRGQQVTLRCSSQSGHNTVSWYQQALGQGPQFIFQYYREEENGRGNFPPRFSGLQFPNYSSELNVNALELDDSALYLCASSFRDHFAKNIQYFGAGTRLSVL.

The chain couples TRBV24-1 to TRBJ2-7, with TRBD1 matching 8 bases. Per the germline V gene, CDR1 is KGHDR and CDR2 is SFDVKD. The CDR3 consists of 16 residues. V lost 4 bases and J lost 2; bases outside the gene matches: 9. The CDR3 nucleotides are TGTGCCACCAGTGACCCCGGACAGGGTCCGCCCTACGAGCAGTACTTC. Protein product: CATSDPGQGPPYEQYF.

This chain connects TRBV6-2 or TRBV6-3 to TRBJ1-1, with D unresolved. This CDR3 contains 16 residues. V was cut by 5 bases and J by 5 bases, with 21 bases left in between. Looked up from germline, CDR1 is MNHEY and CDR2 is SVGEGT. The CDR3 here is CASSQRSLPGETEAFF. CDR3 nucleotide sequence: TGTGCCAGCAGTCAGAGAAGTTTGCCCGGCGAGACTGAAGCTTTCTTT.

V and J are TRBV19 and TRBJ1-5; D is unclear. Between the trimmed V and J ends, which lost 8 bases and 4 bases, there was a span of 15 bases. The CDR3 has 14 amino acids. Germline values: CDR1 LNHDA, CDR2 SQIVND (reference sequence). This chain's CDR3 is CASSFLGPNQPQHF. CDR3 coding DNA: TGTGCCAGTTCCTTTTTGGGTCCTAATCAGCCCCAGCATTTT.

As to this clone: Other DNA sequences from this sample encode an identical CDR3 as well. This rearrangement joins TRBV4-1 to TRBJ2-1; D may correspond to TRBD1 or TRBD2 (6 bases each). The germline V and J ends were trimmed by 0 bases and 4 bases, with 7 bases remaining between them. Germline V gene data show CDR1 as MGHRA and CDR2 as YSYEKL. The CDR3 has 14 amino acids. The CDR3 region has the DNA TGCGCCAGCAGCCAAGAAGGGGGGTACAATGAGCAGTTCTTC. Translating gives CASSQEGGYNEQFF.

This clone was recorded only once. The chain links TRBV29-1 to TRBJ2-3; TRBD2 agrees at 9 bases. The CDR3 contains 14 residues. The V and J ends lost 5 bases and 2 bases, in that order; junction bases with no gene match: 5. CDR1 SQVTM and CDR2 ANQGSEA come from the germline V gene. The CDR3 DNA reads as TGCAGCGTTTTGCGGGGGGGAGCCACAGATACGCAGTATTTT. Its protein product is CSVLRGGATDTQYF.

The V and J genes are TRBV2 and TRBJ2-5; D is possibly TRBD2 (5 bases). The germline V gene encodes CDR1 SNHLY and CDR2 FYNNEI. Trimming pared 6 bases from V and 5 bases from J, leaving 13 bases between. This CDR3 has 13 amino acids. Here the CDR3 DNA reads TGTGCCAGCAGGTGGGAGAGTGCGGAGACCCAGTACTTC. It specifies CASRWESAETQYF.